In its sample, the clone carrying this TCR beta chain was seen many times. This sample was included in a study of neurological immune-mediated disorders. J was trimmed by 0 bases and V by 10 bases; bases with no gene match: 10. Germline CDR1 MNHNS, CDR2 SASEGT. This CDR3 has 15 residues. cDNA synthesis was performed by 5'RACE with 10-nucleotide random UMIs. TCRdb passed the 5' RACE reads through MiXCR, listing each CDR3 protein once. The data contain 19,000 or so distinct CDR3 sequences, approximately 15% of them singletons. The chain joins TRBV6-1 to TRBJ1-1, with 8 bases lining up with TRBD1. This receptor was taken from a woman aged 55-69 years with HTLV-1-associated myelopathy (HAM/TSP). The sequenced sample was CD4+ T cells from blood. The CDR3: CATHRGGTMNTEAFF. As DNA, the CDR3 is TGTGCCACCCACAGGGGGGGAACAATGAACACTGAAGCTTTCTTT.